This TCR beta chain was identified in a study of shared clonotypes between healthy human individuals (dated by TCRdb to 2019 to 2021). Study-level background: The cohort comprised two women and three men aged 18 to 49 years. Each donor's leukapheresis produced roughly between about 0.8 and 8.9 billion PBMCs. Blood TCR repertoires of five healthy adults were deeply sequenced to estimate repertoire size and the extent of clonotype sharing between individuals. Different laboratories and diverse techniques were used to prepare libraries and sequence TCR repertoires, to increase sequencing depth and limit assay-specific biases. Per donor, three plates each were used for CD4 naive and CD4 memory, two for CD8 naive, and one for CD8 memory. Paper-wide results and their limitations: Because the study included only a small number of donors, the genetic and exposure-history diversity represented was limited. Across a handful of donors, around 5.4% of naive CD4, approximately 3.6% of naive CD8, under 2.5% of memory CD4, and over 0.35% of memory CD8 clonotypes were shared. Even with the large sequencing depth, rarefaction of the sorted-subset datasets indicated that sequencing was incomplete. Naive subsets generally had larger estimated clonotype richness than memory subsets did. Only blood was sampled, and tissue TCR repertoires likely differ from those in blood. Pairwise subsampling led to the expectation that sequencing depth would affect the degree of clonotype sharing among donors. Compared with non-shared clonotypes, clonotypes shared by all four sorted-subset donors had higher generation probabilities.

The germline V and J ends show losses of 5 bases and 2 bases respectively, and no gene match explains 3 bases of the junction. The CDR1 and CDR2 encoded by the germline V gene are SGHRS and YFSETQ. Taken from cysteine to phenylalanine, the CDR3 has 15 residues. The only DNA kept is the CDR3, 45 bases in frame from the first base. The donors were healthy, HIV-negative adults with no recently reported acute infections or vaccinations. Only Caucasian adults living in Nashville, Tennessee, USA were represented among the donors. Magnetic negative selection was used to enrich CD4+ T cells, after which naive cells were positively selected on CD45RA and the negative fraction became the memory subset. Blood was collected by leukapheresis, and PBMCs were isolated by Ficoll-Histopaque density gradient centrifugation and then cryopreserved in liquid nitrogen vapor phase. Analytical flow cytometry was used to check the purity and quantity of every magnetically sorted T cell population. Each sorted fraction had its genomic DNA isolated and then quantified by UV absorbance on a Nanodrop 2000c.

Details on this clone: Its binding antigen is unknown. There are no base qualities to consult, and no much larger clone falls within one base. This sample also contains other DNA sequences that code for the same CDR3.

Using the deep immunoSEQ assay, multiplex PCR amplified TCR CDR3 regions from genomic DNA. Extracted genomic DNA from each cell subset was distributed evenly across all wells of several immunoSEQ 96-well plates, and each plate was treated as a replicate. For sorted subsets, 150 to 250 ng of genomic DNA, equivalent to 30,000 or so T cell genomes, went into each replicate PCR. Purified libraries were quantified with a Qubit 3.0 fluorometer, sized on a Bioanalyzer 2100, and re-quantified with the KAPA Library Quantification kit. Every immunoSEQ 96-well plate was sequenced on a separate single-read 150-cycle Illumina NextSeq 550 flow cell. For the original study's pipeline: Because only junctional sequences without quality scores were contained in the immunoSEQ output, filtering matching that applied to full-length reads could not be performed. Sequences were annotated with PyIR, a Python wrapper for IgBLAST v1.9, and V/J genes and CDR3 were assigned using IMGT germline references. Reads with weak V/J assignments (E-value above 1e-6), missing CDR3, stop codons, out-of-frame junctions, or ambiguous translated residues were removed. V3J clonotypes were defined as sequences sharing the same inferred V gene, J gene, and CDR3 amino acid sequence. Percentage overlap between repertoires was computed as shared unique clonotypes divided by the size of the smaller repertoire. Repertoire richness was assessed with RTK rarefaction, the Chao1 estimator, and Recon v2.1 estimates of unobserved clonotypes. OLGA was used to compute generation probabilities for all TCRbeta clonotypes that the gDNA method yielded from four donors. This immuneACCESS table, as held by TCRdb, lists in-frame sequences with V and J called but not all clones. Of the missing ones, under half trace to an unresolved V gene in checked studies; the others have no known cause. The V and J calls and clone size come from that table; D and trimming were worked out from the DNA. This sample lists fewer than 3 million clones; 92% were detected once. 0.37% of the sample comes from the top ten.

The specimen was naive CD4+ T cells from PBMCs. According to the study, the label for this sample's cell subset or site signals: CD45RA+ positively selected. The sequence was obtained from a man aged 18 to 35 in good health. Some clones in this sample may be carry-over from other donors' samples. The sequence links TRBV5-1 to TRBJ2-2, and TRBD1 aligns with 10 junction nucleotides. In nucleotide form, the sequence is TGCGCCAGCAGGCGGGACAGGGGAAACACCGGGGAGCTGTTTTTT. Its translation reads: CASRRDRGNTGELFF.